One and the same sample provided the 16 T cell receptor beta chains below, sequenced in a study of cytomegalovirus exposure and HLA in healthy donors. Primers included in the PCR were 60 Vbeta and 13 Jbeta primers. Profiled with immunoSEQ multiplex PCR; TCRdb holds only in-frame clones, not every one. The sample has over 150,000 clones, about two thirds seen once. What was sequenced was PBMCs. These TCRs come from a woman in her late teens or twenties in good health and CMV-seropositive.

This rearrangement joins TRBV30 to TRBJ2-4, with D possibly TRBD2 on 6 matching bases. The ends were cut back, 4 bases at V and 4 bases at J, with 11 bases in the middle. The CDR3 spans 13 residues. Germline-derived CDR1 and CDR2 are GTSNPN and SVGIG (reference sequence). CDR3 in DNA: TGTGCCTGGACTGCGGGAACAAAAAACATTCAGTACTTC. Its translation is CAWTAGTKNIQYF.

The rearrangement links TRBV2 to TRBJ2-7; tentative D call: TRBD1 (6 bases). CDR1 is SNHLY and CDR2 is FYNNEI in the germline V gene. The CDR3 loop spans 15 amino acids. Trimming pared 4 bases from V and 2 bases from J, leaving 15 bases between. This chain's CDR3 is CASSVTGQGTYEQYF. Written as DNA, the CDR3 is TGTGCCAGCAGTGTTACTGGGCAGGGGACCTACGAGCAGTACTTC. Filled out from reference TRBV2 and TRBJ2-7, the complete variable domain reads EPEVTQTPSHQVTQMGQEVILRCVPISNHLYFYWYRQILGQKVEFLVSFYNNEISEKSEIFDDQFSVERPDGSNFTLKIRSTKLEDSAMYFCASSVTGQGTYEQYFGPGTRLTVT.

The chain employs TRBV10-3 and TRBJ2-3, with TRBD2 matching 10 bases. V shed 3 bases, J shed 0 bases, and the junction held 6 bases outside the gene matches. The germline V gene has CDR1 ENHRY and CDR2 SYGVKD. This CDR3 has 17 residues. The CDR3 reads CAISDAILAGSTDTQYF. CDR3 in DNA: TGTGCCATCAGTGATGCAATACTAGCGGGGAGCACAGATACGCAGTATTTT.

The chain links TRBV5-1 to TRBJ1-6, with 8 bases aligning to TRBD1. Germline values: CDR1 SGHRS, CDR2 YFSETQ. The CDR3 is made up of 15 amino acids. J gave up 6 bases and V 1 base, and 3 bases lay outside the gene matches. Here the CDR3 reads CASSLTGGSNSPLHF. The CDR3 DNA reads TGCGCCAGCAGCTTGACAGGGGGATCTAATTCACCCCTCCACTTT. The full variable domain, completed using reference TRBV5-1 and TRBJ1-6, is KAGVTQTPRYLIKTRGQQVTLSCSPISGHRSVSWYQQTPGQGLQFLFEYFSETQRNKGNFPGRFSGRQFSNSRSEMNVSTLELGDSALYLCASSLTGGSNSPLHFGNGTRLTVT.

The rearrangement links TRBV2 to TRBJ1-2; 12 bases are shared with TRBD1. The CDR3 is made up of 17 amino acids. Per germline, CDR1 SNHLY and CDR2 FYNNEI. J was trimmed by 3 bases and V by 7 bases; bases with no gene match: 12. CDR3 nucleotides: TGTGCCAGCACCAACCGGGACAGGGGGCGAAACTACTATGGCTACACCTTC. It specifies CASTNRDRGRNYYGYTF.

Only a few counts were recorded for this clone. V is TRBV19 and J is TRBJ2-2; the D is unclear. The germline V and J ends were trimmed by 1 base and 6 bases, with 15 bases remaining between them. Per the germline V gene, CDR1 is LNHDA and CDR2 is SQIVND (reference sequence). This CDR3 comprises 16 residues. CDR3 coding DNA: TGTGCCAGTAGTATAGCGACGATACTCGGGTCCGGGGAGCTGTTTTTT. This gives the protein CASSIATILGSGELFF.

The chain has TRBV27 and TRBJ2-2; D possibly corresponds to TRBD2 (5 bases). CDR1 and CDR2 (germline): MNHEY, SMNVEV (reference sequence). Trimming took off 1 base at V and 5 bases at J, with 17 bases between the two ends. The CDR3 runs 17 residues. The CDR3 sequence: CASSLYLVAGSTGELFF. CDR3 DNA: TGTGCCAGCAGTTTATACCTTGTGGCGGGCTCAACCGGGGAGCTGTTTTTT.

On this clone itself: The junction does not match germline at one end; this may be a read error. The sample contains more than one DNA sequence encoding this CDR3. The chain joins TRBV5-1 to TRBJ1-4; perhaps TRBD1 as D (5 bases). Germline-derived CDR1 and CDR2 are SGHRS and YFSETQ. The CDR3 runs to 15 residues. CDR3 in DNA: TGCGCCAGCAGCTTGGCCCCGACAGACCCTAGAAAACTGTTCTTT. Protein sequence: CASSLAPTDPRKLFF.

This clone was detected only once. Different DNA sequences within this sample yield the same CDR3. CDR3 DNA sequence: TGTGCCAGCAGTCGGGACAGGGGCTTTTACGAGCAGTACTTC. Its protein is CASSRDRGFYEQYF. The rearrangement uses TRBV27 and TRBJ2-7; TRBD1 agrees at 10 bases. Per germline, CDR1 MNHEY and CDR2 SMNVEV (reference sequence). V was pared by 5 bases and J by 4 bases, with 5 bases of the junction left unmatched. The CDR3 extends over 14 amino acids.

The CDR3 here is CASAGVEGRGYGYTF. CDR3 bases: TGCGCCAGCGCCGGAGTGGAGGGGCGCGGATATGGCTACACCTTC. The chain combines TRBV5-1 with TRBJ1-2; weak D call: TRBD1 (5 bases). V was trimmed by 7 bases and J by 5 bases, leaving 21 bases between them. The length of the CDR3 is 15 residues. Germline V gives CDR1 SGHRS, CDR2 YFSETQ.

The CDR3 DNA sequence: TGTGCCAGCAGTTACTTCGAGGGAATTCCGCAGTATTTT. Its protein product is CASSYFEGIPQYF. The chain employs TRBV6-5 and TRBJ2-3; weak D call: TRBD2 (5 bases). The germline V gene encodes CDR1 MNHEY and CDR2 SVGAGI. The V and J ends lost 1 base and 10 bases respectively, with 12 bases between them. CDR3 length: 13 amino acids.

This chain links TRBV11-2 with TRBJ2-7; tentative D call: TRBD1 (6 bases). Germline CDR1 SGHAT, CDR2 FQNNGV. The CDR3 is 14 residues long. Trimming cost V 2 bases and J 11 bases, with 19 bases left between them. The CDR3 reads CASSLTFTSGEKYF. Here the CDR3 DNA reads TGTGCCAGCAGCTTAACATTCACGTCAGGGGAGAAGTACTTC.

This chain connects TRBV7-8 to TRBJ1-4; D is perhaps TRBD1 (5 bases). This CDR3 is 15 amino acids long. Per the germline V gene, CDR1 is SGHVS and CDR2 is FQNEAQ. Trimming took 0 bases from V and 8 from J, leaving 13 bases between them. The CDR3: CASSLAEGLGEKLFF. CDR3 sequence (DNA): TGTGCCAGCAGCTTAGCGGAGGGGCTGGGAGAAAAACTGTTTTTT.

This rearrangement joins TRBV27 to TRBJ2-5; 8 nucleotides line up with TRBD1. Germline V lookup: CDR1 MNHEY, CDR2 SMNVEV (reference sequence). J lost 3 bases, V lost 5 bases, and 8 bases had no gene match. This CDR3 spans 15 amino acids. DNA for the CDR3: TGTGCCAGCAGTGAAGGGACAGGATTGGAAGAGACCCAGTACTTC. Residues: CASSEGTGLEETQYF.

The chain carries TRBV14 and TRBJ2-7, with TRBD1 as a possible D gene (6 bases). CDR3 size: 14 residues. Trimming stripped 6 bases from V and 1 base from J, with 13 bases between. Per germline, CDR1 SGHDN and CDR2 FVKESK. The CDR3 is CASRPRGSSYEQYF. CDR3 nucleotide sequence: TGTGCCAGCAGGCCCAGGGGATCTTCCTACGAGCAGTACTTC.

The rearrangement joins TRBV11-2 to TRBJ2-5, with 8 nucleotides matching TRBD1. CDR1 and CDR2 from the germline V gene are SGHAT and FQNNGV. The CDR3 covers 14 residues. Trimming removed 5 bases from V and 4 bases from J; junction bases left unmatched: 6. CDR3 amino acids: CASSRDRGRETQYF. CDR3 coding DNA: TGTGCCAGCAGCCGCGACAGGGGAAGAGAGACCCAGTACTTC.